Shown below are 27 T cell receptor beta chains from a single sample sequenced in a study of cytomegalovirus exposure and HLA in healthy donors. Here immunoSEQ multiplex PCR was the method, and the copy in TCRdb shows in-frame clones only, minus some. Of over 200,000 clones listed, 70% to 90% were seen once; the top ten hold 2.9%. Sequenced material: PBMCs. These receptors were obtained from a woman aged 18-35 years in good health and CMV-seronegative.

This clone was recorded a few times. This chain joins TRBV29-1 and TRBJ1-2; D remains ambiguous. The CDR3 has 12 residues. Trimming pared 5 bases from V and 4 bases from J, leaving 11 bases between. CDR1 and CDR2 from the germline V gene are SQVTM and ANQGSEA. DNA for the CDR3: TGCAGCGTTCGTGGCGGATCCTATGGCTACACCTTC. Amino acids: CSVRGGSYGYTF.

This chain links TRBV27 with TRBJ2-1, with 12 nucleotides matching TRBD2. J was trimmed by 8 bases and V by 1 base; bases with no gene match: 12. The germline V gene encodes CDR1 MNHEY and CDR2 SMNVEV (reference sequence). CDR3 length: 18 residues. CDR3 residues: CASSLFPPTSGSVYEQFF. The CDR3 DNA reads as TGTGCCAGCAGTTTATTCCCGCCGACTAGCGGGAGTGTTTATGAGCAGTTCTTC.

This clone showed up just once. This CDR3 is CASSLGGWGQYASYEQYF. The DNA of the CDR3 is TGTGCCAGCAGCTTAGGGGGTTGGGGGCAGTACGCCTCCTACGAGCAGTACTTC. The V and J genes are TRBV7-8 and TRBJ2-7; perhaps TRBD1 as D (6 bases). V lost 1 base to trimming and J lost 0 bases, with 19 bases between them. Germline V gives CDR1 SGHVS, CDR2 FQNEAQ. The CDR3 contains 18 residues.

This chain uses TRBV9 with TRBJ2-3; D not certain. There are 16 residues in the CDR3. The germline CDR1 and CDR2 sequences are SGDLS and YYNGEE. V lost 0 bases to trimming and J lost 0 bases, with 11 bases between them. The CDR3 nucleotides read TGTGCCAGCAGCGTAGGTGGAGCGTCTAGCACAGATACGCAGTATTTT. Protein: CASSVGGASSTDTQYF.

The J gene is TRBJ2-4, the V gene TRBV5-6; 10 bases align to TRBD2. The V segment lost 1 base and the J segment 1 base; nucleotides outside the gene matches: 8. The germline CDR1 and CDR2 sequences are SGHDT and YYEEEE. The CDR3 is made up of 18 amino acids. The DNA for the CDR3 is TGTGCCAGCAGCTTGACTAGCGGGGAGGTTTGGGCCAAAAACATTCAGTACTTC. This translates into CASSLTSGEVWAKNIQYF.

This clone occurred once. The chain is built from TRBV28 and TRBJ1-2; no reliable D call. Germline V lookup: CDR1 MDHEN, CDR2 SYDVKM. Trimming removed 6 bases at V and 8 bases at J, with 16 bases between. This CDR3 is built from 13 residues. The CDR3 here is CASSTDWAGGYTF. DNA for the CDR3: TGTGCCAGCAGCACCGACTGGGCGGGAGGCTACACCTTC.

This chain links TRBV6-6 with TRBJ2-3; 8 nucleotides match TRBD2. Per the germline V gene, CDR1 is MNHNY and CDR2 is SVGAGI (reference sequence). The ends lost 5 bases at V and 0 bases at J; junction bases unmatched: 1. The CDR3 is 14 residues long. CDR3 loop: CASSTSGSTDTQYF. Written as DNA, the CDR3 is TGTGCCAGCAGTACTAGCGGTAGCACAGATACGCAGTATTTT.

The V and J genes are TRBV28 and TRBJ2-7; 7 positions match TRBD1. The germline CDR1 and CDR2 sequences are MDHEN and SYDVKM. The CDR3 loop spans 14 amino acids. The trim removed 5 bases at V and 2 bases at J, leaving 6 bases unmatched. CDR3 DNA sequence: TGTGCCAGCAGTCGGGACAGCCACACCTACGAGCAGTACTTC. It translates to CASSRDSHTYEQYF.

V and J are TRBV5-6 and TRBJ1-1, with TRBD1 as a possible D gene (6 bases). The V and J ends lost 1 base and 2 bases respectively, with 12 bases between them. CDR1 SGHDT and CDR2 YYEEEE come from the germline V gene. The CDR3 is 15 amino acids. The CDR3 coding sequence is TGTGCCAGCAGCTTGATGGGCAGGGGTAACACTGAAGCTTTCTTT. As protein: CASSLMGRGNTEAFF.

V usage is TRBV13 and J usage is TRBJ2-3; a possible D gene is TRBD2 (6 bases). With 5 bases removed from V and 0 bases from J, the gap between germline ends came to 15 bases. The CDR3 totals 16 residues. Germline lookup yields CDR1 PRHDT and CDR2 FYEKMQ (reference sequence). This chain's CDR3 is CASSASQGLSTDTQYF. The CDR3 DNA is TGTGCCAGCAGCGCAAGCCAGGGACTCAGCACAGATACGCAGTATTTT.

The chain recombines TRBV9 with TRBJ2-1; 10 positions match TRBD2. V was pared by 4 bases and J by 7 bases, with 14 bases of the junction left unmatched. CDR1 and CDR2 from the germline V gene are SGDLS and YYNGEE. CDR3 length: 17 residues. The CDR3 DNA reads as TGTGCCAGCAGCCCCGGGTCTAGCGGGAGCCTCCAAAATGAGCAGTTCTTC. The encoded protein is CASSPGSSGSLQNEQFF.

The gene calls are TRBV6-5 and TRBJ2-7, with unresolved D. Between the trimmed V and J ends, which lost 5 bases and 3 bases, there was a span of 8 bases. Germline CDR1 is MNHEY and CDR2 is SVGAGI. CDR3 length equals 12 residues. The CDR3 DNA reads as TGTGCCAGCAGTCCCAACGGCTACGAGCAGTACTTC. Translated, it gives CASSPNGYEQYF.

The chain couples TRBV7-9 to TRBJ1-3; 8 bases line up with TRBD1. J gave up 0 bases and V 5 bases, and 12 bases lay outside the gene matches. CDR1 is SEHNR and CDR2 is FQNEAQ in the germline V gene (reference sequence). This CDR3 has 18 amino acids. CDR3 amino acids: CASSHTRTGRDSGNTIYF. CDR3 nucleotide sequence: TGTGCCAGCAGCCACACAAGGACAGGGAGAGACTCTGGAAACACCATATATTTT.

The chain joins TRBV7-8 to TRBJ2-5; D is perhaps TRBD2 (5 bases). CDR1 and CDR2 (germline): SGHVS, FQNEAQ. V dropped 2 bases and J dropped 2 bases, with 15 bases sitting between them. This CDR3 comprises 16 residues. CDR3 DNA sequence: TGTGCCAGCAGCTTAAGGAGCGGAGCGACGCAAGAGACCCAGTACTTC. Amino acids: CASSLRSGATQETQYF.

J is TRBJ2-1 and V is TRBV13; TRBD2 aligns across 7 bases. Germline CDR1 PRHDT, CDR2 FYEKMQ (reference sequence). This CDR3 is 15 amino acids long. Germline trimming cut 4 bases from V and 5 bases from J; bases unmatched to any gene: 8. CDR3 nucleotides: TGTGCCAGCAGCTGGGGCGGGAGTAGGCACAATGAGCAGTTCTTC. Translation: CASSWGGSRHNEQFF.

The genes are TRBV7-6 and TRBJ1-2; 7 bases are shared with TRBD1. Trimming removed 2 bases from V and 3 bases from J; junction bases left unmatched: 6. CDR1 and CDR2 (germline): SGHVS, FNYEAQ. The CDR3 runs 15 residues. The CDR3 region is CASSLYRGEDYGYTF. For the CDR3, the DNA is TGTGCCAGCAGCTTATACAGGGGCGAGGACTATGGCTACACCTTC. Combining the CDR3 with reference TRBV7-6 and TRBJ1-2 gives the whole variable domain GAGVSQSPRYKVTKRGQDVALRCDPISGHVSLYWYRQALGQGPEFLTYFNYEAQQDKSGLPNDRFSAERPEGSISTLTIQRTEQRDSAMYRCASSLYRGEDYGYTFGSGTRLTVV.

This chain connects TRBV6-5 to TRBJ1-2; no clear D gene. This CDR3 is 11 amino acids long. CDR1 MNHEY and CDR2 SVGAGI come from the germline V gene. With 7 bases removed from V and 7 bases from J, the gap between germline ends came to 10 bases. For the CDR3, the DNA is TGTGCCAGCAAAGGGAGGGCTGGCTACACCTTC. Translating gives CASKGRAGYTF.

This chain links TRBV11-3 with TRBJ1-2, with TRBD1 matching over 9 bases. Germline V gene sequence: CDR1 SGHNT, CDR2 YENEEA. The CDR3 covers 16 residues. V was pared by 4 bases and J by 6 bases, with 12 bases of the junction left unmatched. This CDR3 is CASSSSGTGFRNGYTF. The CDR3 DNA sequence: TGTGCCAGCAGCTCATCTGGGACAGGGTTTCGGAATGGCTACACCTTC.

The chain links TRBV7-8 to TRBJ1-2; 10 bases agree with TRBD1. V gave up 5 bases and J gave up 7 bases; unmatched junction bases: 16. Germline V gene data show CDR1 as SGHVS and CDR2 as FQNEAQ. There are 17 residues in the CDR3. CDR3 sequence reads: CASSLIAPGQGFGGYTF. The CDR3 nucleotides read TGTGCCAGCAGCCTAATAGCGCCGGGACAGGGGTTCGGTGGCTACACCTTC.

This clone was seen only once. The chain has TRBV5-4 and TRBJ2-7; 12 bases line up with TRBD2. The junction had 4 bases not matched to a gene; V was cut back by 4 bases and J by 2 bases. CDR3 size: 15 residues. From germline, CDR1 is SGHNT and CDR2 YYREEE (reference sequence). The CDR3 reads CASSKTSGSAYEQYF. The CDR3 coding sequence is TGTGCCAGCAGCAAGACTAGCGGGAGTGCCTACGAGCAGTACTTC.

The rearrangement joins TRBV4-1 to TRBJ2-2; maybe TRBD2 (6 bases). The V gene's germline CDR1 is MGHRA and CDR2 YSYEKL. Between the trimmed V and J ends, which lost 3 bases and 3 bases, there was a span of 17 bases. The CDR3 totals 17 residues. The CDR3 DNA follows: TGCGCCAGCAGCCACTGGGGTGGCGGGAAAGACACCGGGGAGCTGTTTTTT. This gives the protein CASSHWGGGKDTGELFF.

The chain is built from TRBV4-2 and TRBJ2-1, with 12 bases that match TRBD2. CDR3 size: 16 residues. The junction had 1 base not matched to a gene; V was cut back by 4 bases and J by 0 bases. Per germline, CDR1 LGHNA and CDR2 YNFKEQ. The CDR3 here is CASSPTSGGSYNEQFF. DNA of the CDR3: TGTGCCAGCAGCCCGACTAGCGGGGGCTCCTACAATGAGCAGTTCTTC.

This clone was recorded only once. This chain uses TRBV18 with TRBJ2-7; 11 positions agree with TRBD1. The trim removed 3 bases at V and 4 bases at J, leaving 5 bases unmatched. The CDR3 runs 15 residues. Germline CDR1 KGHSH, CDR2 LQKENI. The CDR3 reads CASSPRTGGAYEQYF. Here the CDR3 DNA reads TGTGCCAGCTCACCGCGGACAGGGGGCGCGTACGAGCAGTACTTC.

The chain recombines TRBV5-1 with TRBJ2-4; D may be TRBD1 (6 bases). Trimming removed 4 bases at V and 9 bases at J, with 14 bases between. CDR1 and CDR2 (germline): SGHRS, YFSETQ. The CDR3 is made up of 13 amino acids. DNA for the CDR3: TGCGCCAGCAGCAAAGACTCCAGGGGCATTCAGTACTTC. This encodes CASSKDSRGIQYF.

The genes are TRBV9 and TRBJ2-1; D is possibly TRBD1 (6 bases). The CDR3 spans 12 residues. The V end lost 4 bases, the J end lost 6 bases, and 8 bases lay between the germline ends. Germline V gene lookup returns CDR1 SGDLS and CDR2 YYNGEE. CDR3: CASSLTGNEQFF. Written as DNA, the CDR3 is TGTGCCAGCAGCTTGACAGGCAATGAGCAGTTCTTC.

The chain is built from TRBV5-4 and TRBJ1-2; TRBD1 matches at 9 bases. The CDR3 is made up of 15 amino acids. The germline V gene has CDR1 SGHNT and CDR2 YYREEE (reference sequence). Unmatched junction bases numbered 6, after V lost 0 bases and J lost 6 bases. CDR3 sequence: CASSLVSGQGNGYTF. In DNA form, the CDR3 reads TGTGCCAGCAGCTTGGTTAGCGGACAGGGGAATGGCTACACCTTC.

This clone has only a few counts. The CDR3, as DNA: TGTGCCAGCAGCTTAAGGGGGGGTCTGAACACTGAAGCTTTCTTT. It is translated as CASSLRGGLNTEAFF. V is TRBV7-2 and J is TRBJ1-1; TRBD1 might be the D (6 bases). The germline V gene has CDR1 SGHTA and CDR2 FQGNSA. This CDR3 is built from 15 residues. The V end was cut by 2 bases, the J end by 0 bases, with 10 bases between.